The clone carrying this TCR beta chain was seen more than once but under ten times. The target antigen is unknown. CDR3 length: 14 amino acids. After removal of 4 bases from V and 5 bases from J, the junction contained 5 bases not matched to a gene. Germline lookup yields CDR1 SGHTA and CDR2 FQGNSA. The data were taken from a study of human T cells and chemical hapten exposure. In the study overall: The study enrolled mostly female patients with alopecia areata, totalis or universalis. Points from the study as a whole: Expanded TCR sets contained significantly more large CDR3 similarity clusters than controls.

The time point is: patch test 3, about 24 weeks after DPC sensitization. Sample treatment: therapeutic diphenylcyclopropenone sensitization with weekly scalp DPC. TCRdb called the RACE reads again in MiXCR, with one record for every CDR3 protein. Found here are around 130,000 distinct CDR3 sequences, about 11% of them singletons; the top ten hold 2% to 2.5%. The sample was whole blood, taken in connection with sensitization to the hapten diphenylcyclopropenone (DPC). The TCR originated in a woman aged 50 to 65 with alopecia areata. Some clones in this sample may be carry-over from other donors' samples. J is TRBJ1-5 and V is TRBV7-2; TRBD1 matches 7 bases. In DNA form, the CDR3 reads TGTGCCAGCAGCTCCCAAGGGGGCGATCAGCCCCAGCATTTT. Translation gives CASSSQGGDQPQHF.